This TCR beta chain was identified during a study of T-cell reconstitution after alpha-beta-depleted transplantation in children. Construction of the TCRbeta library involved unique molecular identifiers. MiXCR was run by TCRdb on the PCR reads, yielding one entry per CDR3 protein. The sample includes tens of thousands of distinct CDR3 sequences, approximately 7.4% of them seen just once. Germline CDR1 is LGHNA and CDR2 is YSLEER. The CDR3 contains 15 residues. Trimming removed 1 base at V and 5 bases at J, with 15 bases between. This clonotype was counted many times. The receptor was derived from a human donor who donated a stem cell graft to a child with acute lymphoblastic leukemia. Sequencing was performed on PBMCs from the stem cell graft donor, taken from the stem cell graft. V and J are TRBV4-3 and TRBJ2-7; D possibly corresponds to TRBD1 (6 bases). CDR3 DNA: TGCGCCAGCAGCCAAGTAGATCGTGGGGGCCACGAGCAGTACTTC. Translated, it gives CASSQVDRGGHEQYF.